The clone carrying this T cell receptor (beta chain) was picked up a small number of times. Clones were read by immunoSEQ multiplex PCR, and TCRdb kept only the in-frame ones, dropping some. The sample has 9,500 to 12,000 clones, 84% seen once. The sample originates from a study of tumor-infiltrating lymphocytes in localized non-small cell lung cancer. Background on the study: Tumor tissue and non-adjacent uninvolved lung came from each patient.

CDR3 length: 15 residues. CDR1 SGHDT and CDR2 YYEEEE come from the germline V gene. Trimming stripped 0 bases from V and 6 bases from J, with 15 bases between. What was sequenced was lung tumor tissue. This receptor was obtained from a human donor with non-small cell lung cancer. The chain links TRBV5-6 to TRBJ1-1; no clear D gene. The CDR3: CASSLVGISGPEAFF. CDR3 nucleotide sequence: TGTGCCAGCAGCTTGGTCGGCATATCCGGCCCTGAAGCTTTCTTT.